The clone carrying this TCR beta chain has just a few counts. Antigen specificity is unknown. The data are from a study of blood T cells in healthy people across ages. Each donor had roughly 10 milliliters of peripheral blood drawn. This CDR3 is 16 amino acids long. Deletions cut 4 bases from V and 5 bases from J, with 20 bases between. From germline, CDR1 is MNHEY and CDR2 SVGAGI. Study observations and caveats: Observed TCR beta diversity per million T cells went down as age went up. This fall followed a roughly linear course with age. Both higher diversity and more naive CD4+ cells marked long-lived donors when set against aged donors.

Primed by a sample-barcoded 5' primer and a J-beta primer mix, a second PCR proceeded for about 7 to 11 cycles. Each sample yielded at least 3 million CDR3-containing paired-end reads. TCRdb independently ran MiXCR on the 5' RACE reads; one entry per CDR3 protein. Here the sample spans over 950,000 distinct CDR3 sequences, under 40% being singletons. The chain carries TRBV6-5 and TRBJ1-2; D gene unclear. The origin of this receptor is a man younger than 35 in good health. Sequencing input: blood. The CDR3 spells CASSSGSEGRDYGYTF. The DNA of the CDR3 is TGTGCCAGCAGTTCAGGCTCGGAGGGAAGGGATTATGGCTACACCTTC.